This T cell receptor (beta chain) comes out of a study of cytomegalovirus exposure and HLA in healthy donors. Findings and caveats of the study: In a later analysis, TCR beta V- and J-gene trimming was associated with a missense DCLRE1C variant. The study flagged approximately 180 TCR beta chains as cytomegalovirus-associated. Solely CMV serostatus was available to characterize immune exposure.

About this clone itself: The antigen is undetermined.

Primers for the PCR totalled 60 Vbeta and 13 Jbeta. Clones were read by immunoSEQ multiplex PCR, and TCRdb kept only the in-frame ones, dropping some. This table has under 250,000 clones, approximately 88% appearing once. Per germline, CDR1 SGHKS and CDR2 YYEKEE (reference sequence). The CDR3 has 13 amino acids. V was clipped by 0 bases and J by 8 bases; unmatched bases: 2. The TCR originated in a boy younger than 10 in good health and CMV-seronegative. Source material: PBMCs. The chain links TRBV5-5 to TRBJ2-3; 8 bases map to TRBD1. CDR3 protein: CASSLDRGATQYF. CDR3 bases: TGTGCCAGCAGCTTGGACAGGGGGGCTACGCAGTATTTT.